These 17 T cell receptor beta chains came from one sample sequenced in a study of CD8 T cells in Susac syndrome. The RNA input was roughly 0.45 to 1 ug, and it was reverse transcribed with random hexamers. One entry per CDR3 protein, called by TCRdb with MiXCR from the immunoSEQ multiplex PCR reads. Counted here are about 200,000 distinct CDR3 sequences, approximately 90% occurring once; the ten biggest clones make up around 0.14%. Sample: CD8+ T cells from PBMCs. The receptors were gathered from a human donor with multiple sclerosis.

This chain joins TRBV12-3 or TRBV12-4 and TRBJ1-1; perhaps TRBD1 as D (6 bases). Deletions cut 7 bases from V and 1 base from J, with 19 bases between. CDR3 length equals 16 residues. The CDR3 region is CASKKGVGRPNTEAFF. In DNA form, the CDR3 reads TGTGCCAGCAAAAAGGGGGTTGGTAGACCGAACACTGAAGCTTTCTTT.

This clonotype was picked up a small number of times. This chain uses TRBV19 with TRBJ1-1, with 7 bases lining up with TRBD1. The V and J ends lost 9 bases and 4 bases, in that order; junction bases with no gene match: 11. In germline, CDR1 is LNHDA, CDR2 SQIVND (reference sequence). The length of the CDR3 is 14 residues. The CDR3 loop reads CARPWDSGGTEAFF. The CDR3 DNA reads TGTGCCAGACCCTGGGACAGCGGGGGCACTGAAGCTTTCTTT.

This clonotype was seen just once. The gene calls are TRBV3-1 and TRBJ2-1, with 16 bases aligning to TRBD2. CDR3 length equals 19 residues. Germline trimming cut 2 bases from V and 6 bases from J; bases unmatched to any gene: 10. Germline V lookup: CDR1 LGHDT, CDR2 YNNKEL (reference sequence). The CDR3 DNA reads TGTGCCAGCAGCCAAAAAGTCGGGACTAGCGGGAGGGCCACCAATGAGCAGTTCTTC. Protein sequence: CASSQKVGTSGRATNEQFF.

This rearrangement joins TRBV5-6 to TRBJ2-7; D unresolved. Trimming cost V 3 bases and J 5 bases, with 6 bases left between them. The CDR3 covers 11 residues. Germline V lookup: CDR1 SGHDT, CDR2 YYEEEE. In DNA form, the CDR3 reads TGTGCCAGCAGCTGGATAAACGAGCAGTACTTC. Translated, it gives CASSWINEQYF.

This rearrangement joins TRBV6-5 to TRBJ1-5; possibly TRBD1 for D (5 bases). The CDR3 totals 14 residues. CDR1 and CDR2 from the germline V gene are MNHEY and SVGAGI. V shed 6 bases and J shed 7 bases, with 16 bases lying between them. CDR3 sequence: CASSPIGEGQPQHF. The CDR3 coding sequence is TGTGCCAGCAGCCCCATCGGGGAGGGGCAGCCCCAGCATTTT.

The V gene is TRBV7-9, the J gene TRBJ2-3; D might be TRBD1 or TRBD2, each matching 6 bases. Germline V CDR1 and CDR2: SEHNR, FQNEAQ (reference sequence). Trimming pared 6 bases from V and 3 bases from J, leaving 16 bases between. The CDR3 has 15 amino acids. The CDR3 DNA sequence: TGTGCCAGCAGGCTTTCGGGGGCCGAGACAGATACGCAGTATTTT. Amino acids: CASRLSGAETDTQYF.

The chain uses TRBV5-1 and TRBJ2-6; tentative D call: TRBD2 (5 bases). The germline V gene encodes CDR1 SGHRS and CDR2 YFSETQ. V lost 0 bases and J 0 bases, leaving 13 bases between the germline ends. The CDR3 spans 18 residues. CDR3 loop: CASSLVLDSGSGANVLTF. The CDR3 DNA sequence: TGCGCCAGCAGCTTGGTCCTGGACTCTGGCTCTGGGGCCAACGTCCTGACTTTC.

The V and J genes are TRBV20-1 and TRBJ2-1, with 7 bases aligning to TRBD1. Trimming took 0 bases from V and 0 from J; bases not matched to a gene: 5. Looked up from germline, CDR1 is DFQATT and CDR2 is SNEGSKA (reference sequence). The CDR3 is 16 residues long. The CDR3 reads CSARDPAGGSYNEQFF. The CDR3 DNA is TGCAGTGCTAGAGATCCGGCAGGGGGCTCCTACAATGAGCAGTTCTTC.

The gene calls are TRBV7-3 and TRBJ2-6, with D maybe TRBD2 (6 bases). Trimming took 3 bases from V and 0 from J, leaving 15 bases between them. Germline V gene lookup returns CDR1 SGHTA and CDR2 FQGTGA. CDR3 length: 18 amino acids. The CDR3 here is CASSLLGGALSGANVLTF. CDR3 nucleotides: TGTGCCAGCAGCTTGCTGGGCGGGGCCCTCTCTGGGGCCAACGTCCTGACTTTC.

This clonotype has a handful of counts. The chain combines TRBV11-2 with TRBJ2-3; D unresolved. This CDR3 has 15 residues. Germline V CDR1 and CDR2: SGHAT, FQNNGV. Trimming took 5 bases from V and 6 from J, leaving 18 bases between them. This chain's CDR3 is CASSPLRTSADTQYF. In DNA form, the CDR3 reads TGTGCCAGCAGCCCCTTGCGCACATCGGCGGATACGCAGTATTTT. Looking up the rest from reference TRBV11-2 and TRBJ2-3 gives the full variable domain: EAGVAQSPRYKIIEKRQSVAFWCNPISGHATLYWYQQILGQGPKLLIQFQNNGVVDDSQLPKDRFSAERLKGVDSTLKIQPAKLEDSAVYLCASSPLRTSADTQYFGPGTRLTVL.

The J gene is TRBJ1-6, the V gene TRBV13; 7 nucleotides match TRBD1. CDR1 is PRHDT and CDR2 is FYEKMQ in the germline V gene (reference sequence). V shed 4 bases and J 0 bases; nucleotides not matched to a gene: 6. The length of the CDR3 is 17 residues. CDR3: CASSSRDSRSYNSPLHF. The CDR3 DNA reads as TGTGCCAGCAGCTCACGGGACAGTCGCTCCTATAATTCACCCCTCCACTTT.

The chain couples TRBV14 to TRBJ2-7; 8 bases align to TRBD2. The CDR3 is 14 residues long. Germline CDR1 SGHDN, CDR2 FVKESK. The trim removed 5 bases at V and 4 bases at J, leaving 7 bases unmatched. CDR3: CASSSGLAIYEQYF. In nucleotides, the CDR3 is TGTGCCAGCAGCTCCGGACTAGCCATTTACGAGCAGTACTTC.

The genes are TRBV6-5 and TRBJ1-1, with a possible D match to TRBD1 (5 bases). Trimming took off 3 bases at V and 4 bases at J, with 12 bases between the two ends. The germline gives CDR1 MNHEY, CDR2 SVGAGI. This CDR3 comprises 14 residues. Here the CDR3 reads CASSYGGLSTEAFF. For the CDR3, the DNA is TGTGCCAGCAGTTATGGGGGTCTGAGCACTGAAGCTTTCTTT.

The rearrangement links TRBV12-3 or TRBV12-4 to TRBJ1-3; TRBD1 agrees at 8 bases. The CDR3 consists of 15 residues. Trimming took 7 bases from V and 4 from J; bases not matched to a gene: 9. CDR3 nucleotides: TGTGCCAGCACTCCAACCGGGACAGGAGGAAACACCATATATTTT. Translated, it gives CASTPTGTGGNTIYF.

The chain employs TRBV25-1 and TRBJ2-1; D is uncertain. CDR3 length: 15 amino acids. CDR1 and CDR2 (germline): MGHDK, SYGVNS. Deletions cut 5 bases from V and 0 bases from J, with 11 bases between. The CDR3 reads CASSRAELSYNEQFF. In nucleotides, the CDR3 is TGTGCCAGCAGTAGGGCGGAACTCTCCTACAATGAGCAGTTCTTC.

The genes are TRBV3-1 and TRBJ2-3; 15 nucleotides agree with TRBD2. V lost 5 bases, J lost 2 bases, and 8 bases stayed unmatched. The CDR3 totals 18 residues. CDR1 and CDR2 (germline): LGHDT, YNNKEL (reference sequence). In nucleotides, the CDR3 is TGTGCCAGCAGCAGCCCGGGACTAGCGGGGGGACCCACAGATACGCAGTATTTT. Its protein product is CASSSPGLAGGPTDTQYF.

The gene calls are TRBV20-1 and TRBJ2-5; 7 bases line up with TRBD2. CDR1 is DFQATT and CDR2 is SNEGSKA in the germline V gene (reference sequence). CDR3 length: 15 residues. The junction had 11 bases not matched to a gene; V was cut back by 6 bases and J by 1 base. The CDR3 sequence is CSAPDERGFQETQYF. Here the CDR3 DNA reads TGCAGTGCACCCGACGAGCGGGGCTTCCAAGAGACCCAGTACTTC.